This T cell receptor (beta chain) was sequenced in a study of T cells expressing NK-cell markers. Turning to the study itself: According to the study, TCR beta repertoires originated from sorted CD3+CD56+NKG2C+, CD3+CD56+NKG2C- and CD3+CD56-NKG2C+ T cells.

Synthesis of TCR beta cDNA relied on 5'RACE template switching carrying UMIs. For each CDR3 protein, TCRdb gives one entry from its re-call of the 5' RACE reads, without DNA. The sample holds approximately 110,000 distinct CDR3 sequences. Concerning this clonotype itself: The antigen remains undetermined.

Looked up from germline, CDR1 is SQVTM and CDR2 is ANQGSEA. This CDR3 region has 12 residues. Study findings and constraints: Similarly, these clonotypes led the CD3+CD56-NKG2C+ fraction as well in a few donors.

The gene calls are TRBV29-1 and TRBJ2-7. Input material: blood T cells: a sorted CD56 or NKG2C T cell subset, CD4+ or CD8+ T cells, or bulk PBMC T cells (not recorded which). The sequence came from a woman between 18 and 70 years old in good health. This CDR3 is CSVEEPTLGQYF.